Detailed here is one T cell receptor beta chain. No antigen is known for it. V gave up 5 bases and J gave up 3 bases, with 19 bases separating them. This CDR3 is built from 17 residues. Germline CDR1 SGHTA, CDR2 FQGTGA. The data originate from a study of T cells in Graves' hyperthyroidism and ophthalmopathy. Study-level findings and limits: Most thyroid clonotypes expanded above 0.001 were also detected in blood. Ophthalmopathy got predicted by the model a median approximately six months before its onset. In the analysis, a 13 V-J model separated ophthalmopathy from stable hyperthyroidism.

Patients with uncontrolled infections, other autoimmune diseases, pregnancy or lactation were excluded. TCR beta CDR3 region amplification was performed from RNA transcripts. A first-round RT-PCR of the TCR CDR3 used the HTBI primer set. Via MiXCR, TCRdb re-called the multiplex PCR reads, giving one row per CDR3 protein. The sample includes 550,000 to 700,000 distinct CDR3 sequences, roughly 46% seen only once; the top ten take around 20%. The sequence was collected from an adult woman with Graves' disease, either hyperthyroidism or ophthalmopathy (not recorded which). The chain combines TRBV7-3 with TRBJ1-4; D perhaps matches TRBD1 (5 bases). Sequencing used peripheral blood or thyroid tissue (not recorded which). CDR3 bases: TGTGCCAGCAGCCAAGCCCTTGGGGGACTGTCTAATGAAAAACTGTTTTTT. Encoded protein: CASSQALGGLSNEKLFF.